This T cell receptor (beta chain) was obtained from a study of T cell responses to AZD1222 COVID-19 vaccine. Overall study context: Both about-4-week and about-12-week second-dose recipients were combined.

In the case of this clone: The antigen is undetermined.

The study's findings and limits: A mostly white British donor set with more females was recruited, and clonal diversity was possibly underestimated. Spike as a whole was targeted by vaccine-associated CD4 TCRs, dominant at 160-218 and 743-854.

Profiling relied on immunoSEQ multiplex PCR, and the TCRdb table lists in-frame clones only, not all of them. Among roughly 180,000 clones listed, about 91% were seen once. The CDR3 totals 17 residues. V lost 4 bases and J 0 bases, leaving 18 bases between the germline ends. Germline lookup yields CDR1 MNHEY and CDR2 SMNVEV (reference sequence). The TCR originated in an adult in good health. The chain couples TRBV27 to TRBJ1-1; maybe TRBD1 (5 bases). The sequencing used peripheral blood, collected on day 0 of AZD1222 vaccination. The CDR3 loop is CASSYQLPGPMNTEAFF. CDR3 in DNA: TGTGCCAGCAGTTACCAACTACCGGGACCGATGAACACTGAAGCTTTCTTT.